This T cell receptor (beta chain) was documented in a study of CXCR3-negative and CXCR3-positive naive CD8 T cells (dated by TCRdb to about 2019). For context, the study as a whole: In total, 120 million to 150 million TRB reads were obtained, corresponding to roughly 1.5 +/- 0.3 million reads per library. Diversity and physicochemical repertoire analyses covered some ten donors pooled from two independent experiments. The TRBV-TRBJ cluster analysis covered naive subsets from 5 donors and memory cells from 3 donors. The research as a whole found: Both naive subsets had comparably high repertoire diversity, while memory CD8+ T cells had much lower repertoire diversity. Similar TRBV-TRBJ usage was shown by naive CXCR3-negative and CXCR3-positive cells from the same donor, whereas distinct patterns were shown by memory cells. Freshly isolated PBMCs were used for most assays because CXCR3 expression went down partially after cryopreservation. Because surface CD5, which is linked to self-reactivity in mice, was comparable between the naive subsets, TCR interaction strength was also inferred from the physicochemical properties of TRB CDR3s.

For every CD8+ T cell subset, some 310,000 cells were flow-sorted straight into RLT lysis buffer, and each subset was sorted in triplicate. Using standard density gradient centrifugation, peripheral blood mononuclear cells were isolated from buffy coats. An RNeasy Mini Kit was used to extract total RNA from the sorted cells. Remarks on this clonotype: Its target antigen remains unknown.

The instrument given in TCRdb is NextSeq 550. The Human TCR Profiling Kit (MiLaboratory) was used to make UMI-labeled 5' RACE TRB cDNA libraries. cDNA synthesis used the entire amount of extracted RNA, and PCR amplification then used the entire amount of cDNA produced. Libraries were prepared in parallel with an identical number of PCR cycles. The authors processed their data as follows. With a minimum of two reads required per UMI, MIGEC and MiXCR pulled out about 50,000 +/- 10,000 unique UMI-labeled TRB cDNA molecules from each library. On average, about 40,000 +/- 10,000 functional in-frame TRB CDR3 nucleotide clonotypes lacking stop codons were found per library. After downsampling to 5000 UMI-labeled TRB molecules per sample, diversity metrics, including normalized Shannon-Wiener and Chao1, were computed in VDJtools. VDJtools was used to calculate clonotype-size-weighted physicochemical properties of the central five CDR3 residues, namely interaction energy, strength, volume and Kidera factor 4. Each CDR3 protein sequence appears as one entry after TCRdb reprocessed the reads, and no DNA is included. TCRdb's processing, not the authors' own work, is the source of the V and J calls. The table for this sample records about 40,000 distinct CDR3 sequences. The ten biggest clones cover roughly 8.4% of the sample.

CDR1 and CDR2, looked up from the germline V gene (reference sequence), are DFQATT and SNEGSKA. Counted from cysteine to phenylalanine, this CDR3 has 15 amino acids. The record lacks a DNA sequence. This TCR came from a human donor in good health. Some clones in this sample may be carry-over from other donors' samples. The chain was built from TRBV20-1 and TRBJ2-3; TCRdb designates TRBD2, a call that cannot be tested without DNA. Sequences were obtained from memory CD8+ T cells from blood. In the paper's terms, the cell subset or site label means: conventional CD8+ memory T cells (TMEM), sorted as controls. CDR3 protein: CSARLAGDLTDTQYF.